What follows describes a single TCR beta chain. This receptor's antigen is unknown. The input lacks base qualities; no much larger clone sits a single base away. The sample originates from a study of blood T cell repertoires in COVID-19 (TCRdb year 2020). A note on the overall study: Collaborator samples came from the United States, Italy and Spain and covered acute and convalescent phases of COVID-19. The prospective study material was composed of cDNA or gDNA derived from T cells, B-cell-depleted T cells, or PBMCs. Subjects who had been exposed to COVID-19, were actively infected with it, or had recovered from it provided the deeply sampled blood TCRbeta repertoires that made up the dataset. Where available, HLA class I and class II types were obtained from metadata supplied by the sample provider rather than from assay-based typing. A freely available public database, intended as a resource for researchers studying the immune response to SARS-CoV-2, is where the repertoires were released. Samples came from the ongoing ImmuneRACE study (first 160 participants) plus 1,254 subjects from 6 global collaborators. Sample metadata almost always included a de-identified subject ID, COVID-19 status, age in years and sex.

Study-wide conclusions, independent of this receptor: The amount of clinical and demographic metadata varied by source and participant and was provided uncurated.

The immunoSEQ Assay, a bias-controlled multiplex PCR, was used to amplify TCRbeta CDR3 regions from genomic DNA. Processing in the source paper ran as follows. Nucleated cell counts per sample were estimated from amplification of reference gene primers within the assay. Sequence reads were collapsed and filtered to measure the absolute abundance of every unique TCRbeta CDR3 rearrangement. For each sample, productive Simpson clonality was calculated as the square root of Simpson's diversity index over productive rearrangements. Here the immuneACCESS table is served through TCRdb, limited to in-frame sequences with V and J called. Missing clones are a known gap in these copies; in checked studies unresolved V genes cover under half, and the rest lacks a known reason. That table gives V, J and clone size, and the DNA gave D and trimming. The sample table records 88,000 or so clones; about 88% of these occur just once. The ten largest make up about 7% of the sample.

Trimming costs V 4 bases and J 6 bases, and their ends lie 10 bases apart. CDR1 MNHEY and CDR2 SMNVEV are derived from the germline V gene (reference sequence). The CDR3 has 13 amino acids, counting the end cysteine and phenylalanine. Only the CDR3 DNA is retained, 39 bases long and in frame from the first base. The collaborating institutions used their own protocols to collect whole blood in K2EDTA tubes. Collaborator samples were shipped for TCRbeta analysis as frozen whole blood, isolated PBMCs, or DNA extracted from either sample type. The TCR originated in a man in his 60s with acute or convalescent COVID-19. In this chain, TRBV27 is recombined with TRBJ1-5; a tentative D match to TRBD1 spans 6 bases. Material for sequencing was peripheral blood. The CDR3 in this case is CASSSTGFQPQHF. The DNA sequence is as follows: TGTGCCAGCAGTTCTACAGGGTTTCAGCCCCAGCATTTT.